The rows below give T cell receptor beta chains drawn from one sample of a study of cytomegalovirus exposure and HLA in healthy donors. Sequencing used immunoSEQ multiplex PCR; TCRdb keeps in-frame clones, though not all of them. The sample lists 180,000 or so clones, 70% to 85% occurring once. Sequencing used PBMCs. The receptors derive from a man aged 18 to 29 in good health and CMV-seronegative. The CDR3 runs from the conserved cysteine through the conserved F or W. Fields, in order: V gene, CDR3 length, J gene, clone size, D gene, CDR3 DNA, CDR3 protein. A D gene is named only where the DNA matches it firmly. Expanded clones are given a class, and other clones once, few, many or no size at all.

TRBV30	13	TRBJ2-5	NA	TRBD1	TGTGCCTGGAGCGGACAGGTCGGGGAGACCCAGTACTTC	CAWSGQVGETQYF
TRBV6-6	16	TRBJ1-2	once	NA	TGTGCCAGCGCCCCCGCGGCCGGCCACTTTGTCTATGGCTACACCTTC	CASAPAAGHFVYGYTF
TRBV7-9	13	TRBJ1-3	few	NA	TGTGCCAGCAGCCCGGGAGTCCTTGACACCATATATTTT	CASSPGVLDTIYF
TRBV28	13	TRBJ2-7	NA	NA	TGTGCCAGCAGAGACCCTGGAGGATACGAGCAGTACTTC	CASRDPGGYEQYF
TRBV5-1	15	TRBJ1-1	NA	TRBD1	TGCGCCAGCAGCACTACGGGACAGTGGAACACTGAAGCTTTCTTT	CASSTTGQWNTEAFF
TRBV12-5	16	TRBJ1-1	NA	NA	TGTGCTAGTGGTTTGGTATTTAGGGGGGGCACAACTGAAGCTTTCTTT	CASGLVFRGGTTEAFF
TRBV7-2	16	TRBJ2-1	once	TRBD2	TGTGCCAGCAGCCACGGGACTAGCGGGAGTTACAATGAGCAGTTCTTC	CASSHGTSGSYNEQFF
TRBV11-3	16	TRBJ2-3	NA	NA	TGTGCCAGCAGCTTAGATCTGGAGGGTATGGGGGATACGCAGTATTTT	CASSLDLEGMGDTQYF
TRBV6-5	15	TRBJ2-7	NA	TRBD1	TGTGCCAGCAAACTCACCCGGGACAGGGTGTACGAGCAGTACTTC	CASKLTRDRVYEQYF
TRBV20-1	11	TRBJ1-2	NA	NA	TGCAGTGCTAGTTATAACTATGGCTACACCTTC	CSASYNYGYTF
TRBV11-3	14	TRBJ1-1	NA	TRBD1	TGTGCCAGCAGCCCGGGACAGGGTTACACTGAAGCTTTCTTT	CASSPGQGYTEAFF
TRBV6-5	15	TRBJ2-7	NA	TRBD1	TGTGCCAGCAAACTCACCCGGGACAGGGTGTACGAGCAGTACTTC	CASKLTRDRVYEQYF
TRBV5-6	13	TRBJ2-7	once	NA	TGTGCCAGCAGCTTGGATACAGCCTACGAGCAGTACTTC	CASSLDTAYEQYF
TRBV30	13	TRBJ2-1	NA	NA	TGTGCCTGGAGCGATACAGACTACAATGAGCAGTTCTTC	CAWSDTDYNEQFF
TRBV5-6	15	TRBJ2-6	few	NA	TGTGCCAGCAGCTTTCAGGGATCTGGGGCCAACGTCCTGACTTTC	CASSFQGSGANVLTF
TRBV7-5	19	TRBJ1-1	NA	NA	TGTGCCAGAAGCTTAGCGCCGGCCAGCAGGGGGAGGTGGAACACTGAAGCTTTCTTT	CARSLAPASRGRWNTEAFF
TRBV19	16	TRBJ1-4	NA	TRBD1	TGTGCCAGTAGTACGATTACAGGGGACCTAAGGGAAAAACTGTTTTTT	CASSTITGDLREKLFF